The present T cell receptor beta chain was sequenced within a study of blood T cell repertoires in COVID-19. Study-level information: Sites across the United States, Italy and Spain contributed samples from acute and convalescent COVID-19. Sources were T cells, B-cell-depleted T cells, or PBMCs; the material itself was cDNA or gDNA.

Study processing details: Amplified reference gene primers provided the basis for estimating nucleated cell counts. TCRdb keeps only in-frame clones here, not all; method: immunoSEQ multiplex PCR. D and trimming come from the DNA, and the V and J calls and clone size come from that table. The repertoire holds roughly 220,000 clones, with 75% to 90% as singletons. It was during active infection that Seattle patients were enrolled and then longitudinally followed. V lost 5 bases, J lost 1 base, and 8 bases stayed unmatched. The germline gives CDR1 SGHRS, CDR2 YFSETQ. This CDR3 comprises 17 residues. Material for sequencing was peripheral blood. J is TRBJ2-6 and V is TRBV5-1; the match to TRBD2 covers 8 bases. This receptor was obtained from a woman of 80 years or more with COVID-19, enrolled during active disease. CDR3 sequence reads: CASRKRGTNSGANVLTF. Written as DNA, the CDR3 is TGCGCCAGCAGAAAGCGGGGGACTAATTCTGGGGCCAACGTCCTGACTTTC.